Described below is a single T cell receptor (beta chain) sequence and its context. Its antigen is unidentified. The sample has other DNA sequences that encode this CDR3 too. These data are taken from a study of shared clonotypes between healthy human individuals. Germline V lookup: CDR1 SGHNT, CDR2 YYREEE (reference sequence). V was pared by 4 bases and J by 4 bases, with 4 bases of the junction left unmatched. This CDR3 has 14 residues. Deep-level running was used for the assay. Only in-frame clones appear in the TCRdb table, and some are missing; sequencing was by immunoSEQ multiplex PCR. The sample lists 1.6 million or so clones, about 98.5% occurring once. Study observations and caveats: Naive CD4 clonotypes overlapped across a handful of donors at about 5.3%.

This receptor was obtained from a man in his thirties or forties in good health. Material: naive CD4+ T cells sorted from blood. Subset specified: CD45RA+ positively selected. The genes are TRBV5-4 and TRBJ2-7; 11 positions match TRBD2. CDR3 region: CASSVGLAAYEQYF. CDR3 bases: TGTGCCAGCAGCGTGGGACTAGCGGCATACGAGCAGTACTTC.